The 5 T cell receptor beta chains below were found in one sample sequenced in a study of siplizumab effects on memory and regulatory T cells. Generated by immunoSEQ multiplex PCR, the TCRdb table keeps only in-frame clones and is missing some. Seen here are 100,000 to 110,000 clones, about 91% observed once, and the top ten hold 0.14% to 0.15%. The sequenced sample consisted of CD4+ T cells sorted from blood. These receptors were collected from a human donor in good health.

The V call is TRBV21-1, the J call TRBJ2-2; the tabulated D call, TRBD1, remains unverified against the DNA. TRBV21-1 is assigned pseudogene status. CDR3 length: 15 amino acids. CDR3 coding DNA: TGTGCCAGCAGCAATTTCGCAGAGAACACCGGGGAGCTGTTTTTT. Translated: CASSNFAENTGELFF.

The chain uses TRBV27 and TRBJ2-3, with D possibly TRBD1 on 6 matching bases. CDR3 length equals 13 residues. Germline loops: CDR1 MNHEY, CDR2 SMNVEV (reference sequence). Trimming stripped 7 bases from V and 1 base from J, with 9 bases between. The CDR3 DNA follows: TGTGCCAGCAACAGGGCAGGCACAGATACGCAGTATTTT. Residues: CASNRAGTDTQYF.

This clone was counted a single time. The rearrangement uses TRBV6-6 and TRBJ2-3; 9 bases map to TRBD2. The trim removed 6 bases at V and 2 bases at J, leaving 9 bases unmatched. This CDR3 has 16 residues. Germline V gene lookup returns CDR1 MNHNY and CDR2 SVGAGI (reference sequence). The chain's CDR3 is CASSPGAGGNTDTQYF. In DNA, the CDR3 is TGTGCCAGCAGCCCAGGAGCGGGGGGAAACACAGATACGCAGTATTTT.

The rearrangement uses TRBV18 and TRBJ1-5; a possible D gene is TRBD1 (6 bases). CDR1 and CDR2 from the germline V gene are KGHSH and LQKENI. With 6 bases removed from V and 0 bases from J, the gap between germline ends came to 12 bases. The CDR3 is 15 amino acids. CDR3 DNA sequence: TGTGCCAGCTCTCCTAGACAGGATAGCAATCAGCCCCAGCATTTT. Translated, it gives CASSPRQDSNQPQHF.

The CDR3 DNA is TGTGCCAGCAGTCGGGGTGGTCGTTACAATGAGCAGTTCTTC. Translating gives CASSRGGRYNEQFF. J is TRBJ2-1 and V is TRBV27; a weak D match, TRBD2 (5 bases). The V gene's germline CDR1 is MNHEY and CDR2 SMNVEV (reference sequence). The V gene lost 5 bases and the J gene lost 4 bases, with 12 bases spanning the gap. The CDR3 covers 14 residues.